Shown below are 16 T cell receptor beta chains from a single sample sequenced in a study of PD-1 blockade in classical Hodgkin lymphoma. The patients all showed relapse after autologous stem cell transplantation, while their brentuximab vedotin exposure varied. The data were produced by immunoSEQ multiplex PCR, yet TCRdb's version contains in-frame clones alone and is incomplete. The table records 90,000 to 130,000 clones, roughly 87% of them present only once. The specimen was peripheral blood mononuclear cells (PBMCs), collected before the second cycle of nivolumab. The receptors were gathered from a human donor with classical Hodgkin lymphoma.

V and J are TRBV28 and TRBJ1-5; no clear D. CDR3 size: 14 residues. Germline assignment: CDR1 MDHEN and CDR2 SYDVKM. V gave up 6 bases and J gave up 0 bases, with 9 bases separating them. The CDR3, as DNA: TGTGCCAGCAGCGGACGGTCTAGCAATCAGCCCCAGCATTTT. It is translated as CASSGRSSNQPQHF.

The chain is built from TRBV5-5 and TRBJ2-5, with a possible D match to TRBD2 (6 bases). Trimming left V 0 bases short and J 2 bases short, with 8 bases between. CDR1 and CDR2 (germline): SGHKS, YYEKEE (reference sequence). The CDR3 runs 14 residues. The CDR3 DNA follows: TGTGCCAGCAGCTTGGTTCGGGGGCAAGAGACCCAGTACTTC. Amino acids: CASSLVRGQETQYF. Drawing the rest from reference TRBV5-5 and TRBJ2-5, the complete variable domain is DAGVTQSPTHLIKTRGQQVTLRCSPISGHKSVSWYQQVLGQGPQFIFQYYEKEERGRGNFPDRFSARQFPNYSSELNVNALLLGDSALYLCASSLVRGQETQYFGPGTRLLVL.

V usage is TRBV2 and J usage is TRBJ2-7; TRBD2 agrees at 12 bases. The ends lost 5 bases at V and 1 base at J; junction bases unmatched: 6. The germline V gene encodes CDR1 SNHLY and CDR2 FYNNEI. The CDR3 runs to 16 residues. The CDR3 here is CASSPRTSGTSYEQYF. CDR3 coding DNA: TGTGCCAGCAGTCCGAGGACTAGCGGGACGTCCTACGAGCAGTACTTC. Full variable domain (outside the CDR3, taken from reference TRBV2 and TRBJ2-7): EPEVTQTPSHQVTQMGQEVILRCVPISNHLYFYWYRQILGQKVEFLVSFYNNEISEKSEIFDDQFSVERPDGSNFTLKIRSTKLEDSAMYFCASSPRTSGTSYEQYFGPGTRLTVT.

J is TRBJ2-3 and V is TRBV29-1, with D perhaps TRBD2 (5 bases). The CDR3 has 11 residues. With 7 bases removed from V and 5 bases from J, the gap between germline ends came to 10 bases. Germline CDR1 reads SQVTM; CDR2 reads ANQGSEA. This CDR3 is CSAKSGDTQYF. DNA of the CDR3: TGCAGCGCCAAGAGCGGAGATACGCAGTATTTT.

J is TRBJ2-2 and V is TRBV11-2; D remains unclear. Trimming stripped 3 bases from V and 1 base from J, with 6 bases between. Germline V gene lookup returns CDR1 SGHAT and CDR2 FQNNGV. CDR3 length: 14 amino acids. The DNA of the CDR3 is TGTGCCAGCAGCTTGGTACAGAACACCGGGGAGCTGTTTTTT. Amino acids: CASSLVQNTGELFF.

The V call is TRBV5-4, the J call TRBJ1-4; 10 bases match TRBD1. The CDR3 extends over 14 amino acids. V was clipped by 4 bases and J by 6 bases; unmatched bases: 3. Per the germline V gene, CDR1 is SGHNT and CDR2 is YYREEE (reference sequence). The CDR3, as DNA: TGTGCCAGCAGCCCGGGGACAGGGGATGAAAAACTGTTTTTT. As protein: CASSPGTGDEKLFF.

The J gene is TRBJ1-1, the V gene TRBV18; D is undetermined. Germline values: CDR1 KGHSH, CDR2 LQKENI. This CDR3 region has 13 residues. V dropped 3 bases and J dropped 4 bases, with 9 bases sitting between them. The CDR3 nucleotides are TGTGCCAGCTCACCTCTAGGCGGCACTGAAGCTTTCTTT. This encodes CASSPLGGTEAFF.

The chain couples TRBV6-1 to TRBJ1-2; 10 nucleotides agree with TRBD1. The CDR3 totals 13 residues. The germline V gene encodes CDR1 MNHNS and CDR2 SASEGT. Losses at the gene ends were 1 base for V and 10 bases for J; bases not matched to a gene: 3. The CDR3 spells CASSEGTGGHYTF. CDR3 in DNA: TGTGCCAGCAGTGAAGGGACAGGGGGACACTACACCTTC.

As for this clone: The same CDR3 is also encoded by other DNA sequences in this sample. J is TRBJ1-5 and V is TRBV5-1, with D maybe TRBD1 (6 bases). The germline V gene has CDR1 SGHRS and CDR2 YFSETQ. Trimming pared 0 bases from V and 7 bases from J, leaving 8 bases between. CDR3 size: 13 residues. This CDR3 reads CASSLEGGQPQHF. CDR3 nucleotides: TGCGCCAGCAGCTTGGAGGGGGGGCAGCCCCAGCATTTT.

The chain's CDR3 is CSVHWTNTEAFF. The CDR3 nucleotides are TGCAGCGTACACTGGACGAACACTGAAGCTTTCTTT. This sequence joins TRBV29-1 and TRBJ1-1; D is ambiguous. Trimming stripped 6 bases from V and 1 base from J, with 9 bases between. Germline V gives CDR1 SQVTM, CDR2 ANQGSEA. The CDR3 is 12 residues long.

The V gene is TRBV19, the J gene TRBJ2-7; unclear D gene. CDR3 length: 14 amino acids. V lost 7 bases and J 4 bases, leaving 17 bases between the germline ends. Germline V lookup: CDR1 LNHDA, CDR2 SQIVND (reference sequence). The CDR3 here is CASTSGADLYEQYF. The CDR3 DNA is TGTGCCAGTACCTCAGGCGCGGACCTTTACGAGCAGTACTTC. Combining the CDR3 with reference TRBV19 and TRBJ2-7 gives the whole variable domain DGGITQSPKYLFRKEGQNVTLSCEQNLNHDAMYWYRQDPGQGLRLIYYSQIVNDFQKGDIAEGYSVSREKKESFPLTVTSAQKNPTAFYLCASTSGADLYEQYFGPGTRLTVT.

This chain joins TRBV30 and TRBJ1-2; 7 bases map to TRBD1. The length of the CDR3 is 16 residues. The J segment lost 4 bases and the V segment lost 2 bases, leaving 13 bases of the junction unmatched. Germline V lookup: CDR1 GTSNPN, CDR2 SVGIG (reference sequence). CDR3 sequence reads: CAWSPTGSAASYGYTF. Here the CDR3 DNA reads TGTGCCTGGAGTCCGACAGGGTCAGCCGCCTCCTATGGCTACACCTTC.

The CDR3 DNA sequence: TGTGCCAGCAGCGTAACGAGGACAGCGTTGAACACTGAAGCTTTCTTT. Its protein product is CASSVTRTALNTEAFF. The V call is TRBV11-2, the J call TRBJ1-1; perhaps TRBD1 as D (6 bases). Germline CDR1 SGHAT, CDR2 FQNNGV. The CDR3 has 16 amino acids. V lost 5 bases and J 0 bases, leaving 16 bases between the germline ends. The full variable domain, with the rest looked up from reference TRBV11-2 and TRBJ1-1, is EAGVAQSPRYKIIEKRQSVAFWCNPISGHATLYWYQQILGQGPKLLIQFQNNGVVDDSQLPKDRFSAERLKGVDSTLKIQPAKLEDSAVYLCASSVTRTALNTEAFFGQGTRLTVV.

This rearrangement joins TRBV27 to TRBJ1-1; D possibly corresponds to TRBD1 (5 bases). Between the trimmed V and J ends, which lost 5 bases and 4 bases, there was a span of 11 bases. The CDR3 sequence is 13 residues long. The germline CDR1 and CDR2 sequences are MNHEY and SMNVEV (reference sequence). The CDR3 spells CASSPLGGTEAFF. As DNA, the CDR3 is TGTGCCAGCAGTCCACTCGGGGGCACTGAAGCTTTCTTT.

V and J are TRBV5-4 and TRBJ2-2; D may be TRBD2 (6 bases). Germline-derived CDR1 and CDR2 are SGHNT and YYREEE (reference sequence). The CDR3 is 14 residues long. V lost 4 bases to trimming and J lost 7 bases, with 14 bases between them. CDR3: CASSVLRGNGELFF. DNA for the CDR3: TGTGCCAGCAGCGTACTCCGGGGGAACGGGGAGCTGTTTTTT.

This chain links TRBV27 with TRBJ2-2; D gene ambiguous. Germline-derived CDR1 and CDR2 are MNHEY and SMNVEV (reference sequence). This CDR3 spans 14 amino acids. V dropped 6 bases and J dropped 0 bases, with 8 bases sitting between them. The CDR3 is CASRIYANTGELFF. The CDR3 bases are TGTGCCAGCAGGATATACGCGAACACCGGGGAGCTGTTTTTT.